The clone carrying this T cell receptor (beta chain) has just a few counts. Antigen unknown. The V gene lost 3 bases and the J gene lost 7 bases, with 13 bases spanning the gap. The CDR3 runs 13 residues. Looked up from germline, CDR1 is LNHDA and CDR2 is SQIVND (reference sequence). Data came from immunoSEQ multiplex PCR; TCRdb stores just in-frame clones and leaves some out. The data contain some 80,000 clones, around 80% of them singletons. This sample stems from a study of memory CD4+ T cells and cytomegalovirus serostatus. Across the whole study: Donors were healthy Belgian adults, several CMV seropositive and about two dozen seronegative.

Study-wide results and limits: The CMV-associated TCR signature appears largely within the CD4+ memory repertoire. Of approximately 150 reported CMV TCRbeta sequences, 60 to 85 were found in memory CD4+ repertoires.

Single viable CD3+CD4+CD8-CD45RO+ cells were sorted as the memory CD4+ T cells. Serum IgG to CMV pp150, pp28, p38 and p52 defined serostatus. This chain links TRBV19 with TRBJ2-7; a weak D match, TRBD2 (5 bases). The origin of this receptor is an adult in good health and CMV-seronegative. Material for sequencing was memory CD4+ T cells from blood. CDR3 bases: TGTGCCAGTAGTATTGGGGAGTATGGGGAGCAGTACTTC. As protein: CASSIGEYGEQYF.